This TCR beta chain was sequenced during a study of T-cell memory formation after mild COVID-19. Study conclusions and caveats: Pre-infection memory carried some responding clones, suggesting that cross-reactive memory joined. Contracting clones from day 15 to 85 showed balanced CD4/CD8; later expanders favored CD4+.

Of note for this clonotype: Its antigen is as yet unknown.

5'RACE, which relied on constant-segment primers, yielded TCR alpha and TCR beta cDNA libraries carrying sample barcodes and UMIs. TCRdb reprocessed the 5' RACE reads with MiXCR, giving one entry per CDR3 protein. The repertoire holds approximately 430,000 distinct CDR3 sequences, with more than 20% as singletons. This TCR was recovered from an adult woman who had mild COVID-19 (a few samples of this study predate the infection). Cell type and time point are not known. The sample taken for sequencing was PBMCs or a T cell subset sorted from them (not recorded which).

Written as DNA, the CDR3 is TGTGCCAGCAGCTTGAACGGGGGAGCGAACACCGGGGAGCTGTTTTTT. Encoded protein: CASSLNGGANTGELFF. V is TRBV5-6 and J is TRBJ2-2; tentative D call: TRBD2 (6 bases). The germline V and J ends were trimmed by 1 base and 0 bases, with 10 bases remaining between them. Germline V lookup: CDR1 SGHDT, CDR2 YYEEEE. The CDR3 is 16 residues long.